The 24 T cell receptor beta chains below were found in one sample sequenced in a study of blood T cell repertoires in COVID-19. The protocol was immunoSEQ multiplex PCR, while the TCRdb copy is restricted to in-frame clones and leaves out a portion. The sample shows about 160,000 clones, more than 85% of them seen only once. Source material: peripheral blood. These receptors all stem from a man in his sixties with COVID-19, enrolled during active disease.

This chain joins TRBV19 and TRBJ1-4; possible D gene TRBD1, 6 bases. This CDR3 region has 14 residues. Germline V lookup: CDR1 LNHDA, CDR2 SQIVND (reference sequence). Deletions cut 10 bases from V and 4 bases from J, with 16 bases between. CDR3 residues: CATTGGQHNEKLFF. The CDR3 DNA sequence: TGTGCCACCACCGGCGGACAGCATAATGAAAAACTGTTTTTT.

This chain connects TRBV11-3 to TRBJ2-3; 12 bases are a match to TRBD1. The J segment lost 4 bases and the V segment lost 6 bases, leaving 8 bases of the junction unmatched. CDR3 length equals 16 residues. Germline V gene lookup returns CDR1 SGHNT and CDR2 YENEEA. The CDR3 protein is CASSSGTGGLSDTQYF. DNA for the CDR3: TGTGCCAGCAGTTCCGGGACAGGGGGCTTGTCAGATACGCAGTATTTT.

The chain has TRBV27 and TRBJ2-2, with D perhaps TRBD2 (5 bases). V lost 10 bases, J lost 8 bases, and 17 bases lay in between. The CDR3 is made up of 13 amino acids. The germline V gene has CDR1 MNHEY and CDR2 SMNVEV (reference sequence). CDR3 protein: CATKTNSRGELFF. CDR3 nucleotide sequence: TGTGCCACCAAGACTAACTCCCGGGGGGAGCTGTTTTTT.

This chain connects TRBV7-2 to TRBJ1-1, with D hard to call. The V and J ends lost 1 base and 7 bases respectively, with 13 bases between them. This CDR3 is 14 amino acids long. CDR1 and CDR2 (germline): SGHTA, FQGNSA. The CDR3 region has the DNA TGTGCCAGCAGCTTAGTGGCGGGAGATATTGAAGCTTTCTTT. Translating gives CASSLVAGDIEAFF.

This chain connects TRBV7-9 to TRBJ2-1, with 8 bases fitting TRBD1. The CDR3 length is 15 residues. With 3 bases clipped from V and 7 bases from J, the junction kept 8 bases outside the gene matches. Germline assignment: CDR1 SEHNR and CDR2 FQNEAQ (reference sequence). The CDR3 DNA reads TGTGCCAGCAGCTTGAGGGAGACAGGGGAGAATGAGCAGTTCTTC. Translation gives CASSLRETGENEQFF.

The genes are TRBV28 and TRBJ1-3; possible D gene TRBD1, 6 bases. Germline CDR1 is MDHEN and CDR2 is SYDVKM. The V end lost 3 bases, the J end lost 0 bases, and 12 bases lay between the germline ends. The CDR3 has 16 amino acids. The CDR3 sequence: CASSLTGTSSGNTIYF. The CDR3 nucleotides read TGTGCCAGCAGTTTGACCGGGACATCCTCTGGAAACACCATATATTTT.

The chain links TRBV11-2 to TRBJ2-7, with 15 bases fitting TRBD2. V shed 5 bases, J shed 5 bases, and the junction held 4 bases outside the gene matches. The CDR3 consists of 15 residues. Germline assignment: CDR1 SGHAT and CDR2 FQNNGV. In nucleotides, the CDR3 is TGTGCCAGCAGCCCAGGACTAGCGGGGGGGAACGAGCAGTACTTC. It is translated as CASSPGLAGGNEQYF.

This sequence joins TRBV11-2 and TRBJ2-5; tentatively, D is TRBD2 (6 bases). The CDR3 length is 15 residues. Germline V lookup: CDR1 SGHAT, CDR2 FQNNGV. V was shortened by 0 bases and J by 7 bases, with 15 bases between the two germline ends. This chain's CDR3 is CASSLDRIMGGTQYF. The DNA of the CDR3 is TGTGCCAGCAGCTTAGATCGCATAATGGGGGGGACCCAGTACTTC.

The gene calls are TRBV7-2 and TRBJ1-1; D is uncertain. The germline V and J ends were trimmed by 5 bases and 0 bases, with 7 bases remaining between them. The CDR3 sequence is 13 residues long. CDR1 and CDR2 (germline): SGHTA, FQGNSA. Written as DNA, the CDR3 is TGTGCCAGCAGCACATACATGAACACTGAAGCTTTCTTT. It encodes CASSTYMNTEAFF.

The chain is built from TRBV5-1 and TRBJ1-2; D is ambiguous. The CDR3 totals 13 residues. Germline values: CDR1 SGHRS, CDR2 YFSETQ. Trimming took 4 bases from V and 1 from J, leaving 8 bases between them. The CDR3 DNA is TGCGCCAGCAGCCCGGGAGTTAACTATGGCTACACCTTC. The encoded protein is CASSPGVNYGYTF.

This sequence joins TRBV12-2 and TRBJ1-5. TRBV12-2 is given as a pseudogene. This CDR3 contains 20 residues. Written as DNA, the CDR3 is TGTGCAAGTCGCTTAGCTCGTAACGAGGAGGGAGGCAATAGCAATCAGCCCCAGCATTTT. Its translation: CASRLARNEEGGNSNQPQHF.

CDR3 coding DNA: TGTGCCAGCAGTTTGGACAGGGGCGCTAATTCACCCCTCCACTTT. This codes for CASSLDRGANSPLHF. The chain combines TRBV28 with TRBJ1-6; TRBD1 agrees at 9 bases. Germline V gene sequence: CDR1 MDHEN, CDR2 SYDVKM. The ends lost 3 bases at V and 6 bases at J; junction bases unmatched: 3. The CDR3 consists of 15 residues.

Details on this clone: Other DNA sequences of this sample code for an identical CDR3. J is TRBJ1-2 and V is TRBV28, with D hard to call. V lost 6 bases to trimming and J lost 2 bases, with 4 bases between them. CDR1 is MDHEN and CDR2 is SYDVKM in the germline V gene. The CDR3 covers 11 residues. CDR3 bases: TGTGCCAGCAGCGTAAACTATGGCTACACCTTC. Its translation: CASSVNYGYTF.

This clone was seen more than once but under ten times. V and J are TRBV11-3 and TRBJ2-7, with D possibly matching TRBD2 (6 bases). The V gene's germline CDR1 is SGHNT and CDR2 YENEEA. The ends were cut back, 5 bases at V and 6 bases at J, with 23 bases in the middle. The CDR3 runs to 16 residues. CDR3 DNA: TGTGCCAGCAGCCCCGGCGGGGCGTCGGCTAATGGCGAGCAGTACTTC. This translates into CASSPGGASANGEQYF.

Here the CDR3 DNA reads TGCAGTGCTAGCGACGGAGATGGCTACACCTTC. This sequence encodes CSASDGDGYTF. This chain uses TRBV20-1 with TRBJ1-2, with D hard to call. The CDR3 sequence is 11 residues long. Germline V lookup: CDR1 DFQATT, CDR2 SNEGSKA (reference sequence). Trimming cost V 3 bases and J 6 bases, with 8 bases left between them.

This sequence joins TRBV24-1 and TRBJ2-5; 8 nucleotides agree with TRBD1. CDR3 length equals 15 residues. With 4 bases clipped from V and 5 bases from J, the junction kept 8 bases outside the gene matches. Germline loops: CDR1 KGHDR, CDR2 SFDVKD. The CDR3 is CATSDPTGVAETQYF. The DNA for the CDR3 is TGTGCCACCAGTGACCCGACAGGGGTAGCCGAGACCCAGTACTTC.

The V gene is TRBV6-4, the J gene TRBJ2-3; D might be TRBD2 (5 bases). CDR1 and CDR2 (germline): MRHNA, SNTAGT. V was shortened by 7 bases and J by 3 bases, with 17 bases between the two germline ends. The CDR3 length is 15 residues. CDR3 nucleotide sequence: TGTGCCAGCAAACGAGCCGGAGGCGGGACAGATACGCAGTATTTT. As protein: CASKRAGGGTDTQYF.

This clone was found once. The CDR3 region is CASSQVGSRRRAAYNEQFF. CDR3 bases: TGCGCCAGCAGCCAAGTTGGCAGCCGGAGGCGGGCCGCCTACAATGAGCAGTTCTTC. The J gene is TRBJ2-1, the V gene TRBV4-1; D possibly corresponds to TRBD2 (5 bases). CDR3 length: 19 residues. V dropped 1 base and J dropped 2 bases, with 21 bases sitting between them. Germline V gene data show CDR1 as MGHRA and CDR2 as YSYEKL.

This clone was seen a single time. This chain uses TRBV5-6 with TRBJ2-3, with TRBD2 matching 11 bases. V dropped 1 base and J dropped 5; count of bases not matched to a gene: 9. The CDR3 is 17 amino acids. The germline gives CDR1 SGHDT, CDR2 YYEEEE. This CDR3 is CASSLFGLAGIGDTQYF. CDR3 nucleotide sequence: TGTGCCAGCAGCTTGTTTGGACTAGCGGGTATAGGAGATACGCAGTATTTT.

V and J are TRBV10-3 and TRBJ2-1; a possible D gene is TRBD2 (5 bases). Trimming took 2 bases from V and 5 from J, leaving 16 bases between them. The CDR3 runs to 16 residues. Germline CDR1 reads ENHRY; CDR2 reads SYGVKD. DNA for the CDR3: TGTGCCATCAGTGAGCGAGCCCTAGGAGGAAACAATGAGCAGTTCTTC. Its protein is CAISERALGGNNEQFF.

This clone was detected a few times. The V and J genes are TRBV5-1 and TRBJ1-5; 7 bases are shared with TRBD1. There are 15 residues in the CDR3. V was pared by 4 bases and J by 1 base, with 5 bases of the junction left unmatched. CDR1 and CDR2 (germline): SGHRS, YFSETQ. In nucleotides, the CDR3 is TGCGCCAGCAGCGAGGGGGCTGGGAGCAATCAGCCCCAGCATTTT. It yields the protein CASSEGAGSNQPQHF.

V is TRBV5-5 and J is TRBJ1-2, with D possibly TRBD1 on 6 matching bases. CDR3 length: 13 amino acids. Looked up from germline, CDR1 is SGHKS and CDR2 is YYEKEE (reference sequence). Trimming stripped 0 bases from V and 6 bases from J, with 9 bases between. The CDR3 region has the DNA TGTGCCAGCAGCTTGGCACAGGGTGATGGCTACACCTTC. Translation: CASSLAQGDGYTF.

The chain combines TRBV10-1 with TRBJ1-4, with D perhaps TRBD1 (6 bases). Deletions cut 10 bases from V and 7 bases from J, with 19 bases between. The CDR3 has 14 amino acids. Germline values: CDR1 WNHNN, CDR2 SYGVQD (reference sequence). The CDR3 DNA sequence: TGCGCCAATACCACGCGGGGGGCAGCTGAAAAACTGTTTTTT. Its protein product is CANTTRGAAEKLFF.

The gene calls are TRBV28 and TRBJ2-4; weak D call: TRBD2 (6 bases). The CDR3 is made up of 16 amino acids. V was clipped by 3 bases and J by 1 base, with 13 bases between them. Germline V gene data show CDR1 as MDHEN and CDR2 as SYDVKM. The CDR3 sequence is CASSFWSREAKNIQYF. The CDR3 region has the DNA TGTGCCAGCAGTTTTTGGTCTCGGGAGGCCAAAAACATTCAGTACTTC. Full variable domain (remainder filled in from reference TRBV28 and TRBJ2-4): DVKVTQSSRYLVKRTGEKVFLECVQDMDHENMFWYRQDPGLGLRLIYFSYDVKMKEKGDIPEGYSVSREKKERFSLILESASTNQTSMYLCASSFWSREAKNIQYFGAGTRLSVL.